Reported below is one TCR beta chain. This specimen belongs to a study of regulatory T cells in long-lasting Graves disease. This CDR3 has 14 residues. The V end was cut by 6 bases, the J end by 4 bases, with 12 bases between. Germline loops: CDR1 LNHDA, CDR2 SQIVND (reference sequence). TCR beta libraries were built with iRepertoire HTBI primers and Arm-PCR of CDR3 regions. TCRdb processed the multiplex PCR reads anew with MiXCR; each CDR3 protein has one entry. The table lists some 410,000 distinct CDR3 sequences, roughly 15% of them singletons. Documented time point: newly diagnosed GD, antithyroid drugs for less than 3 months. After RNA was extracted from PBMCs, the TCR library was made from it. This sample also belongs to another study, concerning T cells in Graves' hyperthyroidism and ophthalmopathy. This second study notes: Newly diagnosed hyperthyroidism patients aged 18 to 65 years had disease lasting under 2 months. Uncontrolled infection, other autoimmune disease, pregnancy or lactation barred patients from enrollment. Most thyroid clonotypes expanded above 0.001 were also detected in blood.

Sequencing used peripheral blood mononuclear cells (PBMCs), obtained at new diagnosis, from a patient treated with antithyroid drugs. The TCR was taken from a woman aged 30 to 39 with Graves disease. The chain employs TRBV19 and TRBJ2-2, with D possibly called TRBD1 or TRBD2 (7 bases each). The chain's CDR3 is CASRGRGGTGELFF. CDR3 coding DNA: TGTGCCAGTAGGGGCAGGGGGGGCACCGGGGAGCTGTTTTTT.